This T cell receptor beta chain derives from a study of cytomegalovirus exposure and HLA in healthy donors (dated by TCRdb to about 2017). Background for the entire study: According to an earlier analysis of 587 of the donors, some 180 million T cells yielded over 90 million unique TCR beta sequences and 250 to 350 Gb of sequence data. About 300 gigabases of sequencing data and 70 million to 85 million unique TCR sequences were included in an early release covering around 600 HLA-typed donors. Among the roughly 400 genotyped donors, approximately 81% belonged to the genetic ancestry cluster associated with self-reported Caucasian donors. The study aimed to test whether signatures of past pathogen exposure could be identified by cataloging public T cell receptors. The T cell repertoires of several hundred subjects were profiled by immunosequencing and related to cytomegalovirus serostatus. A separate validation cohort of 90 to 150 different subjects was used in addition to the approximately 700-subject first cohort. To predict cytomegalovirus infection status, the study combined high-throughput TCR immunosequencing, statistical association of individual TCRs with disease status, and machine learning. A later analysis re-examined previously published TCR beta repertoires from just over 650 donors and added high-resolution HLA genotyping to investigate patterns of TCR occurrence. The later analysis used no new phenotypic data to find candidate immune exposures, relying instead on TCR beta sequences and their occurrence across donors. To decide whether each TCR beta V gene segment behaved as functional or pseudogenic, an earlier analysis of some 570 of the donors relied on high-throughput TCR beta sequencing. Alongside the repertoire data, information on donor age, sex, ethnicity and CMV serostatus was compiled. In a later genetic analysis, genome-wide SNP genotypes for about 65% of the roughly 670 donors were used, and that subset was treated as a discovery cohort. Every repertoire in the discovery cohort had been generated on one and the same sequencing platform. Class I and class II HLA loci were covered by the typing at four-digit resolution. The number of donors typed differed by locus, with about 629-630 for A, B, C, DRB1 and DQB1, roughly 520 for DQA1, approximately 570 for DPA1, and approximately 470 for DPB1. About five DR-DQ haplotypes were handled as single units for association and clustering because linkage in the cohort was strong. Among about 400 genotyped donors of the cohort, an average of around 250,000 unique TCR beta nucleotide sequences was sequenced per donor, of which roughly 17% were non-productive.

Libraries were built with the immunoSEQ multiplex PCR assay. For the multiplex PCR, a mixture combining 60 forward primers for TCR Vbeta segments and 13 reverse primers for TCR Jbeta segments was used. The CDR3 region of rearranged TCR beta genes was amplified from genomic DNA by a multiplex PCR assay. The Illumina HiSeq System was used to sequence the amplified TCR beta libraries as 87-base-pair reads. Under the source paper's analysis protocol: Across the 670 or so repertoires, a later analysis counted 80 million or so unique TCR beta chains, approximately 10 million of which were shared by at least two donors. To remove PCR and sequencing errors, raw reads were error-corrected and collapsed into unique sequences using a nearest-neighbor algorithm that merged closely related sequences. To assign V, D and J gene segments, CDR3 sequences were aligned to IMGT reference sequences. For a sequence to be retained, a match of at least six nucleotides to both a V gene segment and a J gene segment was required. Rearrangements were classified as productive when the CDR3 lacked stop codons and remained in frame with V and J, and all other rearrangements were classified as non-productive. Following IMGT convention, CDR3 was defined as the stretch from the second conserved V-encoded cysteine up to the conserved J-encoded phenylalanine. Sequences without an unambiguous match to a single V gene segment were excluded from the earlier analysis of approximately 600 of the donors. In an earlier analysis of around 590 of the donors, a V segment was called functional when productive rearrangements were above 56.7%, and segregating when the standard deviation between donors exceeded 5%. A statistical classification framework was developed to diagnose cytomegalovirus status using the catalog of TCR beta chain sequences. A later analysis assigned V and J genes by comparing TCR nucleotide sequences with IMGT/GENE-DB human TR gene sequences. In a later analysis, CDR3 sequences and most-parsimonious VDJ recombination scenarios were assigned using the TCRdist pipeline. In a later analysis, every TCR beta chain was defined by the combination of its CDR3 amino acid sequence and its V-gene family, and reads without a unique V-gene family were dropped. A later analysis removed roughly 590 highly shared, low-generation-probability nucleotide sequences to deal with suspected cross-contamination and a sequencing artifact. In a later analysis, a clonal expansion index was calculated for each public chain from normalized within-repertoire ranks of inferred template counts. In a later analysis, generation probabilities were computed using a VDJ recombination model fitted to out-of-frame rearrangements, and the results were checked against IGoR. Hypergeometric tests were used in a later analysis to score TCR-TCR, TCR-HLA and TCR-CMV co-occurrence, with a repertoire-size bias correction applied to the TCR pairs. In a later analysis, false discovery rates were estimated by permuting HLA or CMV assignments 20 times. In a later analysis, co-occurring TCRs were grouped using DBSCAN, with TCRdist sequence similarity added in when clustering inside HLA-allele-positive subsets. For co-occurrence clustering, repertoires with fewer than 30,000 or more than 120,000 public chains were excluded, along with roughly five repertoires with anomalous nucleotide sharing. TCRdb took this table from immuneACCESS and kept in-frame rearrangements with V and J called. Such tables lack part of the clones; where checked against another copy, unresolved V genes explain under half of the gap, and the rest is unexplained. V, J and clone size derive from that table, while D and trimming were established from the DNA sequence. The sample records 200,000 to 300,000 clones, about 83% of which are singletons. The ten largest account for roughly 2% of the sample.

Broader findings and caveats from the paper: In a later analysis, HLA-associated TCR beta chains showed more clonal expansion and lower generation probabilities than non-associated chains that were equally common. The only immune exposure information available for the cohort was CMV serostatus. A group of highly shared sequence variants was considered likely to be a technical artifact of the sequencing pipeline. In a later analysis, several top co-occurrence clusters were reported to appear linked to parvovirus B19, influenza, CMV and Epstein-Barr virus. The presence/absence analyses assumed that sequencing depth was roughly uniform across donors, and that assumption may not be true. The earlier analysis of approximately 590 of the donors excluded 15 to 20 rarely observed V segments, including chromosome 9 orphons, because counts were too low. While some public TCRs were present in many individuals, most TCR sequences turned up only very rarely across donors. At a false discovery rate of 0.05, a later analysis linked approximately 18,000 TCR beta sequences to specific HLA alleles. A later analysis found that most CMV-associated TCR beta chains appeared HLA-restricted, with HLA associations seemingly driven largely by CMV exposure. An earlier analysis of approximately 530 of the donors showed that most TCR beta V segments appeared in productive rearrangements either about 87% or about 30% of the time, which broadly matched IMGT annotations. When HLA alleles, especially DR and DQ, strongly co-occurred, attributing TCR associations to individual alleles was difficult. The authors suggested that the approach could potentially be extended to other disease states and immunological phenotypes. Some IMGT-functional V segments, including TRBV6-2 and TRBV6-3, could not be distinguished by the 87-base-pair reads and were therefore excluded. A total of 150 or so TCR beta chains were listed by the study as associated with cytomegalovirus. A later genetic analysis reported fewer N-insertions in productive TCRs among donors in an Asian-associated ancestry cluster than the roughly 690-donor mean. Only TCR beta chains were sequenced in this cohort, and the absence of alpha or paired-chain data limited detectable features. Because HLA typing was missing for some donors at each locus, association tests included only the typed subset. A further reported finding was that TCR beta sequences accurately predicted the HLA-A and HLA-B alleles for most subjects in the first cohort. Cytomegalovirus status was reported to be diagnosed by the classifier with high specificity and sensitivity in both the original and validation cohorts. In a later analysis, TCR association rates were found to vary across HLA loci, with the most associated TCRs seen for DRB1 alleles and the fewest for HLA-C alleles. In vitro tests confirmed that a few of the cytomegalovirus-associated TCR beta chains recognize cytomegalovirus antigens. An association between a missense DCLRE1C variant and V-gene and J-gene trimming of TCR beta chains was found in a later genetic analysis and replicated in an independent cohort. Correlated functional status among segregating V segments might reflect linkage disequilibrium, but an unknown experimental factor could not be ruled out.

Details on this clone: This receptor's antigen is unknown. No base-level quality is on record; no much larger clone is a single base apart.

Cut back by 0 bases and 1 base, the V and J ends lie 14 bases apart. In the germline V gene (reference sequence), CDR1 corresponds to GTSNPN and CDR2 to SVGIG. From its cysteine to its phenylalanine, the CDR3 spans 16 amino acids. Kept here is only the CDR3 DNA, which spans 48 bases and is read in frame from base 1. The cohort was made up of hundreds of healthy bone marrow donors. Cohort members were all nominally healthy when sampled, although unrecorded immune exposures were likely present. The donor tested CMV seropositive, placing the donor among the approximately 310 seropositive members of the cohort. Each donor provided a peripheral blood sample, and peripheral blood mononuclear cells were used for TCR beta sequencing. Genomic DNA extraction from the blood cell samples was performed with the Qiagen DNeasy Blood Extraction Kit.

The sequencing input was PBMCs. This sequence was found in a woman aged 40 to 50 in good health and CMV-seropositive. Recombination linked TRBV30 to TRBJ2-3; no D gene can be assigned with confidence. At the DNA level, the sequence is TGTGCCTGGAGTGTACTTGCCCTCCCCGGCACAGATACGCAGTATTTT. Translated, this is CAWSVLALPGTDTQYF.